The 29 T cell receptor beta chains presented below share a single source sample, sequenced in a study of T-cell reconstitution after alpha-beta-depleted transplantation in children. The authors prepared the TCRbeta library with unique molecular identifiers. TCRdb fed the PCR reads into MiXCR, producing one record per CDR3 protein. The sample lists a few hundred thousand distinct CDR3 sequences, 10% to 15% occurring once. The source material was PBMCs, mostly from graft donor cells, sampled 360 days after TCRalphabeta/CD19-depleted stem cell transplant. The receptor source for this set is a male patient younger than 18 who had a stem cell transplant for acute myeloid leukemia, so the T cells may come from the graft donor.

This clonotype was observed a handful of times. The chain carries TRBV28 and TRBJ2-1; 11 nucleotides match TRBD1. This CDR3 has 13 amino acids. The V and J ends lost 10 bases and 7 bases, in that order; junction bases with no gene match: 6. The germline CDR1 and CDR2 sequences are MDHEN and SYDVKM. The CDR3 DNA follows: TGTGCCACCCGGACAGGGGGCGGGAATGAGCAGTTCTTC. It yields the protein CATRTGGGNEQFF.

This clonotype was counted between two and nine times. This sequence joins TRBV9 and TRBJ2-4, with 8 positions matching TRBD2. The ends lost 0 bases at V and 1 base at J; junction bases unmatched: 6. The germline V gene has CDR1 SGDLS and CDR2 YYNGEE. This CDR3 is 17 amino acids long. CDR3 amino acids: CASSVGSGGRAKNIQYF. Here the CDR3 DNA reads TGTGCCAGCAGCGTAGGTTCGGGGGGGCGGGCCAAAAACATTCAGTACTTC.

This clonotype was detected a few times. The chain joins TRBV24-1 to TRBJ2-5, with D perhaps matching TRBD1 (5 bases). CDR1 and CDR2 from the germline V gene are KGHDR and SFDVKD. V was clipped by 7 bases and J by 5 bases, with 16 bases between them. The CDR3 has 14 amino acids. CDR3 residues: CATSSGQVGETQYF. CDR3 nucleotides: TGTGCCACCAGCTCAGGGCAGGTAGGGGAGACCCAGTACTTC.

The CDR3 DNA is TGTGCCAGCAGCCAACAGGGGTTGGCTAATGAAAAACTGTTTTTT. Its protein product is CASSQQGLANEKLFF. This chain links TRBV28 with TRBJ1-4, with 7 nucleotides matching TRBD1. The CDR3 sequence is 15 residues long. The V gene's germline CDR1 is MDHEN and CDR2 SYDVKM. Trimming took 6 bases from V and 3 from J; bases not matched to a gene: 7.

This clonotype was observed at least ten times. This chain links TRBV6-6 with TRBJ2-5, with 8 bases that match TRBD1. CDR1 and CDR2 (germline): MNHNY, SVGAGI (reference sequence). V lost 4 bases, J lost 1 base, and 20 bases stayed unmatched. The CDR3 loop spans 20 amino acids. Written as DNA, the CDR3 is TGTGCCAGCAGTTCACCGACGCTGAGGACAGGGAAGATGTTCCAAGAGACCCAGTACTTC. This sequence encodes CASSSPTLRTGKMFQETQYF.

This clonotype has at least ten counts. The chain joins TRBV19 to TRBJ2-1; TRBD2 agrees at 10 bases. CDR1 LNHDA and CDR2 SQIVND come from the germline V gene (reference sequence). The CDR3 extends over 16 amino acids. Germline trimming cut 3 bases from V and 3 bases from J; bases unmatched to any gene: 5. The CDR3 region is CASSIGTSGIYNEQFF. The DNA for the CDR3 is TGTGCCAGTAGTATCGGTACTAGCGGGATCTACAATGAGCAGTTCTTC.

This clonotype was seen more than once but under ten times. The chain couples TRBV12-3 or TRBV12-4 to TRBJ2-3; 9 positions match TRBD1. Germline trimming cut 7 bases from V and 1 base from J; bases unmatched to any gene: 3. The length of the CDR3 is 14 residues. DNA for the CDR3: TGTGCCAGCACGACAGGGGGGGGCACAGATACGCAGTATTTT. Translation gives CASTTGGGTDTQYF.

At least ten counts were recorded for this clonotype. The V and J genes are TRBV5-1 and TRBJ1-5; 10 positions agree with TRBD1. CDR3 length: 15 residues. Losses at the gene ends were 4 bases for V and 3 bases for J; bases not matched to a gene: 4. Germline assignment: CDR1 SGHRS and CDR2 YFSETQ. The CDR3 DNA is TGCGCCAGCAGCCCCGGGACAGGGGACAATCAGCCCCAGCATTTT. This encodes CASSPGTGDNQPQHF.

V and J are TRBV7-2 and TRBJ2-5; D could derive from TRBD1 or TRBD2 (5 bases each). Germline V gene lookup returns CDR1 SGHTA and CDR2 FQGNSA. This CDR3 is 15 amino acids long. Trimming left V 1 base short and J 5 bases short, with 14 bases between. CDR3 nucleotides: TGTGCCAGCAGCTTAGGTTTATTGGGGACCGAGACCCAGTACTTC. Translating it yields CASSLGLLGTETQYF.

The gene calls are TRBV11-1 and TRBJ2-3, with 7 bases aligning to TRBD2. Germline V gene sequence: CDR1 SGHAT, CDR2 FQDESV (reference sequence). V lost 3 bases to trimming and J lost 3 bases; unmatched junction nucleotides: 6. The CDR3 runs 15 residues. CDR3 amino acids: CASSFQRERTDTQYF. The CDR3 coding sequence is TGTGCCAGCAGCTTCCAGCGGGAACGAACAGATACGCAGTATTTT.

In this sample, this clonotype turned up many times. The chain couples TRBV29-1 to TRBJ2-5; possible D gene TRBD1, 6 bases. V was pared by 4 bases and J by 4 bases, with 13 bases between. CDR1 is SQVTM and CDR2 is ANQGSEA in the germline V gene. This CDR3 has 13 residues. DNA of the CDR3: TGCAGCGTTGGTCCAGGGGTTGCAGAGACCCAGTACTTC. It yields the protein CSVGPGVAETQYF.

The V gene is TRBV7-8, the J gene TRBJ2-7; the D call may be TRBD1 or TRBD2 (5 bases each). The germline V gene has CDR1 SGHVS and CDR2 FQNEAQ. The V and J ends lost 6 bases and 4 bases respectively, with 22 bases between them. The CDR3 consists of 16 residues. Written as DNA, the CDR3 is TGTGCCAGCAGTTTTATCCGGGACCACCACTCTTACGAGCAGTACTTC. This sequence encodes CASSFIRDHHSYEQYF. The full variable domain, in which reference TRBV7-8 and TRBJ2-7 provide the parts outside the CDR3, is GAGVSQSPRYKVAKRGQDVALRCDPISGHVSLFWYQQALGQGPEFLTYFQNEAQLDKSGLPSDRFFAERPEGSVSTLKIQRTQQEDSAVYLCASSFIRDHHSYEQYFGPGTRLTVT.

A few counts support this clonotype. The CDR3, as DNA: TGTGCCAGCAGTTTCCTCCGGACAGGGGTCCACAATGAGCAGTTCTTC. Residues: CASSFLRTGVHNEQFF. V is TRBV27 and J is TRBJ2-1; 9 bases match TRBD1. The CDR3 length is 16 residues. After removal of 3 bases from V and 5 bases from J, the junction contained 8 bases not matched to a gene. Germline V gene data show CDR1 as MNHEY and CDR2 as SMNVEV (reference sequence).

The V gene is TRBV28, the J gene TRBJ2-3, with TRBD2 matching 9 bases. CDR1 MDHEN and CDR2 SYDVKM come from the germline V gene. This CDR3 is built from 16 residues. J lost 0 bases, V lost 5 bases, and 6 bases had no gene match. CDR3 bases: TGTGCCAGCAGTCTCTTAAGCGGGGGGAGCACAGATACGCAGTATTTT. It specifies CASSLLSGGSTDTQYF.

This clonotype was counted ten times or more. The chain has TRBV15 and TRBJ2-5; perhaps TRBD1 as D (5 bases). Trimming removed 3 bases from V and 2 bases from J, with 13 bases in between. The CDR3 sequence is 15 residues long. The germline V gene encodes CDR1 LNHNV and CDR2 YYDKDF (reference sequence). CDR3 loop: CATSSFRATQETQYF. The CDR3 DNA follows: TGTGCCACCAGCAGCTTCAGGGCTACTCAAGAGACCCAGTACTTC.

Comment on this clonotype: A much more abundant neighbour one base away suggests this may be a read error. In nucleotides, the CDR3 is TGTGCCAGCAGCTTATACGGAGGGGGCAAAGAGCGGTACTTC. Its translation: CASSLYGGGKERYF. The chain employs TRBV7-8 and TRBJ2-7, with D possibly being TRBD1 (7 bases). The CDR3 has 14 residues. Germline assignment: CDR1 SGHVS and CDR2 FQNEAQ.

The chain has TRBV30 and TRBJ2-1; the D is unclear. In germline, CDR1 is GTSNPN, CDR2 SVGIG (reference sequence). The CDR3 covers 14 residues. V lost 2 bases to trimming and J lost 3 bases, with 11 bases between them. The chain's CDR3 is CAWSSLLFYNEQFF. The CDR3 DNA is TGTGCCTGGAGTTCGCTACTCTTCTACAATGAGCAGTTCTTC.

The CDR3 DNA reads TGTGCCAGCAGCTTTGCCCTTAATAGGGGTACGTACAATGAGCAGTTCTTC. As protein: CASSFALNRGTYNEQFF. V and J are TRBV7-2 and TRBJ2-1; tentative D call: TRBD1 (5 bases). Germline-derived CDR1 and CDR2 are SGHTA and FQGNSA. CDR3 size: 17 residues. Trimming took off 3 bases at V and 4 bases at J, with 19 bases between the two ends.

The chain couples TRBV3-1 to TRBJ1-1, with no clear D. The length of the CDR3 is 16 residues. V was pared by 0 bases and J by 2 bases, with 13 bases between. CDR1 and CDR2 from the germline V gene are LGHDT and YNNKEL (reference sequence). Here the CDR3 reads CASSQDSRPPNTEAFF. In DNA form, the CDR3 reads TGTGCCAGCAGCCAAGATTCAAGACCCCCAAACACTGAAGCTTTCTTT. Complete variable domain (other parts from reference TRBV3-1 and TRBJ1-1): DTAVSQTPKYLVTQMGNDKSIKCEQNLGHDTMYWYKQDSKKFLKIMFSYNNKELIINETVPNRFSPKSPDKAHLNLHINSLELGDSAVYFCASSQDSRPPNTEAFFGQGTRLTVV.

This chain links TRBV5-4 with TRBJ2-3; D remains ambiguous. Between the trimmed V and J ends, which lost 1 base and 2 bases, there was a span of 8 bases. Germline CDR1 reads SGHNT; CDR2 reads YYREEE (reference sequence). This CDR3 contains 14 residues. The CDR3, as DNA: TGTGCCAGCAGCTTGCGGTCCAACACAGATACGCAGTATTTT. It yields the protein CASSLRSNTDTQYF.

The gene calls are TRBV20-1 and TRBJ2-7, with 7 bases identical to TRBD1. J was trimmed by 4 bases and V by 5 bases; bases with no gene match: 11. Germline assignment: CDR1 DFQATT and CDR2 SNEGSKA (reference sequence). The CDR3 runs 14 residues. The CDR3, as DNA: TGCAGTGCTCGACAGGGCTCGCTGGAATACGAGCAGTACTTC. It specifies CSARQGSLEYEQYF.

This clonotype was found many times. This chain joins TRBV9 and TRBJ2-7; 8 bases line up with TRBD2. The CDR3 totals 16 residues. V shed 2 bases, J shed 4 bases, and the junction held 11 bases outside the gene matches. The germline V gene encodes CDR1 SGDLS and CDR2 YYNGEE. CDR3 in amino acids: CASSVNSRGGTYEQYF. The CDR3 bases are TGTGCCAGCAGCGTGAATTCTCGGGGGGGCACGTACGAGCAGTACTTC.

The chain employs TRBV27 and TRBJ2-3; D gene ambiguous. V was shortened by 4 bases and J by 3 bases, with 8 bases between the two germline ends. The CDR3 extends over 13 amino acids. Germline V CDR1 and CDR2: MNHEY, SMNVEV (reference sequence). The DNA for the CDR3 is TGTGCCAGCAGTTGGGGTGTGACAGATACGCAGTATTTT. Protein product: CASSWGVTDTQYF.

This clonotype was counted only a few times. The rearrangement links TRBV25-1 to TRBJ2-3; D might be TRBD1 (5 bases). Per the germline V gene, CDR1 is MGHDK and CDR2 is SYGVNS. Between the trimmed V and J ends, which lost 4 bases and 6 bases, there was a span of 11 bases. This CDR3 is built from 13 residues. As DNA, the CDR3 is TGTGCCAGCAGTGTCACAGGTATCGATACGCAGTATTTT. This encodes CASSVTGIDTQYF.

This clonotype was counted only a few times. The rearrangement links TRBV28 to TRBJ2-1; the D is unclear. The CDR3 runs to 15 residues. Germline V lookup: CDR1 MDHEN, CDR2 SYDVKM. Trimming pared 5 bases from V and 11 bases from J, leaving 22 bases between. Here the CDR3 reads CASSPMNQTLRKQFF. As DNA, the CDR3 is TGTGCCAGCAGTCCGATGAACCAGACCCTACGTAAGCAGTTCTTC.

This sequence joins TRBV20-1 and TRBJ2-5, with D unclear. V lost 6 bases and J lost 1, with 15 bases in between. CDR1 is DFQATT and CDR2 is SNEGSKA in the germline V gene (reference sequence). This CDR3 comprises 14 residues. In DNA form, the CDR3 reads TGCAGTGCGGTAGACGTAGATTTCCAAGAGACCCAGTACTTC. It translates to CSAVDVDFQETQYF.

This clonotype was picked up a small number of times. The chain couples TRBV18 to TRBJ2-1; 8 bases map to TRBD2. The CDR3 loop spans 17 amino acids. CDR1 and CDR2 (germline): KGHSH, LQKENI. Trimming at V came to 4 bases and at J to 10 bases, leaving 18 bases not matched to a gene. In nucleotides, the CDR3 is TGTGCCAGCTCACTACTCCTAACACCGGGACTAGAGACCGAGCAGTTCTTC. Its translation is CASSLLLTPGLETEQFF.

The chain employs TRBV11-2 and TRBJ2-3; TRBD2 is a possible D gene (5 bases). V gave up 5 bases and J gave up 14 bases, with 14 bases separating them. This CDR3 comprises 11 residues. The germline V gene encodes CDR1 SGHAT and CDR2 FQNNGV. The CDR3 DNA reads as TGTGCCAGCAGCCCCAGACACGAGGGGTATTTT. Translating gives CASSPRHEGYF.

This rearrangement joins TRBV6-1 to TRBJ1-6; 9 bases match TRBD1. Per the germline V gene, CDR1 is MNHNS and CDR2 is SASEGT. The V segment lost 6 bases and the J segment 9 bases; nucleotides outside the gene matches: 12. The CDR3 totals 16 residues. The CDR3: CASSFDLGQGSSPLHF. The CDR3 region has the DNA TGTGCCAGCAGCTTTGATCTAGGACAGGGGAGTTCACCCCTCCACTTT.